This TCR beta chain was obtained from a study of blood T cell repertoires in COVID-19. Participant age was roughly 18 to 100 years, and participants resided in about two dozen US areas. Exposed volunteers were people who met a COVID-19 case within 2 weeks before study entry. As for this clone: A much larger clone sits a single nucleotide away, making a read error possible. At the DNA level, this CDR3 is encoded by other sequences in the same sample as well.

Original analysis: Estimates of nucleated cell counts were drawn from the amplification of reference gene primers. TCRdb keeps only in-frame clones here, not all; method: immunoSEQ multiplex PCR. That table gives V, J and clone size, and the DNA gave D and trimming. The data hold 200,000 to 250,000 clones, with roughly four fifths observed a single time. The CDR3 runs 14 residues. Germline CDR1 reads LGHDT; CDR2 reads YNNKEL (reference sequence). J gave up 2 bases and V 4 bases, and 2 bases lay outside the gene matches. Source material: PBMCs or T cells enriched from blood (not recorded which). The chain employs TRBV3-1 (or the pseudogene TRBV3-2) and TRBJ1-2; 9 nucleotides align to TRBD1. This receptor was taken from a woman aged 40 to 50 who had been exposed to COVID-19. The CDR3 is CASSPGTGNYGYTF. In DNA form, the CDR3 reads TGTGCCAGCAGCCCCGGGACAGGGAACTATGGCTACACCTTC.